The 23 T cell receptor beta chains presented below share a single source sample, sequenced in a study. TCRdb recomputed calls from the RT-PCR reads with MiXCR, one row per CDR3 protein. The table has approximately 720,000 distinct CDR3 sequences, 13% to 15% seen once. Sequencing input: memory CD4+ T cells from blood. The receptors originated from a female donor in good health, serving as a healthy control.

This sequence joins TRBV4-1 and TRBJ2-2; 11 bases align to TRBD1. The junction had 10 bases not matched to a gene; V was cut back by 3 bases and J by 4 bases. The germline V gene encodes CDR1 MGHRA and CDR2 YSYEKL. The length of the CDR3 is 18 residues. The CDR3 loop is CASSHQGTGGGGTGELFF. CDR3 nucleotide sequence: TGCGCCAGCAGCCACCAGGGGACAGGGGGAGGGGGCACCGGGGAGCTGTTTTTT.

This clonotype was counted at least ten times. This chain links TRBV11-2 with TRBJ2-1; D not resolved. Between the trimmed V and J ends, which lost 6 bases and 4 bases, there was a span of 7 bases. Germline CDR1 and CDR2: SGHAT and FQNNGV. The CDR3 is 12 amino acids. The CDR3 here is CASRPTYNEQFF. The CDR3 coding sequence is TGTGCCAGCAGACCAACGTACAATGAGCAGTTCTTC.

This clonotype was counted ten times or more. The V and J genes are TRBV7-8 and TRBJ2-5; TRBD1 might be the D (6 bases). This CDR3 has 14 residues. Trimming shortened V by 6 bases and J by 2 bases, and 13 bases separated the two germline ends. The V gene's germline CDR1 is SGHVS and CDR2 FQNEAQ. The CDR3 spells CASSIDRLQETQYF. The CDR3 nucleotides read TGTGCCAGCAGTATAGACAGGTTACAAGAGACCCAGTACTTC.

The rearrangement uses TRBV7-2 and TRBJ2-1, with 8 positions matching TRBD1. Germline V gene data show CDR1 as SGHTA and CDR2 as FQGNSA. The CDR3 has 15 residues. The J segment lost 6 bases and the V segment lost 1 base, leaving 5 bases of the junction unmatched. Here the CDR3 DNA reads TGTGCCAGCAGCTTAGGGACAGGGAGGTCCAATGAGCAGTTCTTC. Translated: CASSLGTGRSNEQFF.

This clonotype was counted a few times. V is TRBV9 and J is TRBJ2-3; 12 bases fit TRBD2. V dropped 2 bases and J dropped 2; count of bases not matched to a gene: 3. The CDR3 is 16 amino acids. CDR1 and CDR2 from the germline V gene are SGDLS and YYNGEE. CDR3 DNA: TGTGCCAGCAGCGTTGGACTAGCGGGACTCACAGATACGCAGTATTTT. Its translation: CASSVGLAGLTDTQYF.

This chain uses TRBV18 with TRBJ2-5, with D uncertain. V was cut by 2 bases and J by 2 bases, with 15 bases left in between. CDR3 length equals 16 residues. Germline assignment: CDR1 KGHSH and CDR2 LQKENI. The CDR3 coding sequence is TGTGCCAGCTCACCATCGGGTAGCCGTAGACAAGAGACCCAGTACTTC. It translates to CASSPSGSRRQETQYF.

The sample holds a few counts of this clonotype. V and J are TRBV28 and TRBJ1-2, with D maybe TRBD1 (5 bases). CDR3 length: 14 residues. Trimming removed 4 bases at V and 5 bases at J, with 14 bases between. Germline V lookup: CDR1 MDHEN, CDR2 SYDVKM. The DNA for the CDR3 is TGTGCCAGCAGTTCCTCCCAGGGTAGATATGGCTACACCTTC. Its protein is CASSSSQGRYGYTF.

In this sample, this clonotype turned up many times. The chain combines TRBV5-1 with TRBJ2-7, with D unclear. The CDR3 has 13 amino acids. Trimming pared 1 base from V and 6 bases from J, leaving 11 bases between. The germline CDR1 and CDR2 sequences are SGHRS and YFSETQ. CDR3 loop: CASSLNELTEQYF. For the CDR3, the DNA is TGCGCCAGCAGCTTGAACGAGTTGACCGAGCAGTACTTC.

This chain joins TRBV6-2 or TRBV6-3 and TRBJ1-2; 7 bases are shared with TRBD1. The germline CDR1 and CDR2 sequences are MNHEY and SVGEGT. V lost 1 base to trimming and J lost 7 bases; unmatched junction nucleotides: 9. The length of the CDR3 is 15 residues. The CDR3: CASSYYDRAASGYTF. CDR3 in DNA: TGTGCCAGCAGTTACTATGACAGGGCGGCGTCTGGCTACACCTTC.

The chain combines TRBV28 with TRBJ2-5, with D hard to call. V lost 5 bases and J lost 5, with 15 bases in between. Germline loops: CDR1 MDHEN, CDR2 SYDVKM. The CDR3 covers 14 residues. The CDR3 sequence: CASSTAQMGETQYF. For the CDR3, the DNA is TGTGCCAGCAGTACCGCCCAAATGGGGGAGACCCAGTACTTC.

This clonotype was found a few times. This chain connects TRBV24-1 to TRBJ2-3; 15 nucleotides align to TRBD2. Per germline, CDR1 KGHDR and CDR2 SFDVKD. This CDR3 has 18 amino acids. V was pared by 5 bases and J by 2 bases, with 7 bases of the junction left unmatched. CDR3 in amino acids: CATSVTGLAGGLTDTQYF. As DNA, the CDR3 is TGTGCCACCAGTGTGACGGGACTAGCGGGGGGCCTCACAGATACGCAGTATTTT.

This clonotype showed up many times. The chain combines TRBV7-3 with TRBJ2-7; D perhaps matches TRBD2 (5 bases). Germline V CDR1 and CDR2: SGHTA, FQGTGA. The CDR3 contains 14 residues. V was trimmed by 5 bases and J by 2 bases, leaving 13 bases between them. The DNA for the CDR3 is TGTGCCAGCAGCCCCTCAACGGGGACCTACGAGCAGTACTTC. It specifies CASSPSTGTYEQYF.

The rearrangement joins TRBV28 to TRBJ2-1; 8 nucleotides align to TRBD1. CDR3 length: 14 residues. CDR1 is MDHEN, CDR2 SYDVKM, per germline. Trimming removed 7 bases from V and 4 bases from J; junction bases left unmatched: 6. The CDR3 DNA follows: TGTGCCAGCACTGGACAGGGAATATACAATGAGCAGTTCTTC. It codes for CASTGQGIYNEQFF.

This clonotype was recorded at least ten times. The chain links TRBV4-1 to TRBJ1-2, with a weak D call TRBD1 (5 bases). Germline loops: CDR1 MGHRA, CDR2 YSYEKL. The CDR3 extends over 13 amino acids. V lost 1 base and J lost 5, with 8 bases in between. The CDR3 loop reads CASSQAQGYGYTF. The CDR3 DNA reads as TGCGCCAGCAGCCAAGCGCAGGGATATGGCTACACCTTC.

This clonotype showed up many times. The V call is TRBV10-3, the J call TRBJ2-5; no definite D call. The CDR3 totals 14 residues. Germline V lookup: CDR1 ENHRY, CDR2 SYGVKD. Trimming cost V 2 bases and J 4 bases, with 11 bases left between them. Here the CDR3 DNA reads TGTGCCATCAGTGAGGTCTTAGGGTTAGAGACCCAGTACTTC. The encoded protein is CAISEVLGLETQYF.

There are a few counts of this clonotype. The J gene is TRBJ2-5, the V gene TRBV7-2, with D tentatively TRBD1 (5 bases). With 2 bases removed from V and 5 bases from J, the gap between germline ends came to 12 bases. The length of the CDR3 is 14 residues. Germline CDR1 SGHTA, CDR2 FQGNSA. CDR3: CASSLRAKGETQYF. The CDR3 coding sequence is TGTGCCAGCAGCTTAAGGGCTAAGGGGGAGACCCAGTACTTC.

There are many counts of this clonotype. This chain connects TRBV4-2 to TRBJ2-5, with unresolved D. Germline lookup yields CDR1 LGHNA and CDR2 YNFKEQ. Trimming left V 1 base short and J 2 bases short, with 11 bases between. This CDR3 has 15 residues. The CDR3 loop reads CASSQGARAQETQYF. CDR3 bases: TGTGCCAGCAGCCAAGGGGCTAGAGCGCAAGAGACCCAGTACTTC.

This clonotype was observed many times. The rearrangement uses TRBV12-3 or TRBV12-4 and TRBJ2-1; 12 nucleotides match TRBD2. The CDR3 runs to 16 residues. V shed 5 bases and J 6 bases; nucleotides not matched to a gene: 8. The CDR3 protein is CASSIRTSGISNEQFF. The CDR3 region has the DNA TGTGCCAGCAGTATTCGGACTAGCGGGATTTCCAATGAGCAGTTCTTC.

This clonotype has ten or more counts. The V and J genes are TRBV4-2 and TRBJ2-7, with 13 bases aligning to TRBD2. Germline-derived CDR1 and CDR2 are LGHNA and YNFKEQ. J was trimmed by 6 bases and V by 4 bases; bases with no gene match: 12. The CDR3 has 17 amino acids. Here the CDR3 DNA reads TGTGCCAGCAGCCCGACGGCAGGACTAGCGGGAGCTGTCGAGCAGTACTTC. Translated: CASSPTAGLAGAVEQYF.

This clonotype was found many times. The chain joins TRBV15 to TRBJ2-7, with TRBD1 identical over 7 bases. Looked up from germline, CDR1 is LNHNV and CDR2 is YYDKDF (reference sequence). V gave up 5 bases and J gave up 2 bases; unmatched junction bases: 6. The CDR3 is 14 residues long. The CDR3 region has the DNA TGTGCCACCAGCCCCCGGACAGGTGCCTACGAGCAGTACTTC. Residues: CATSPRTGAYEQYF.

This clonotype was counted at least ten times. This chain connects TRBV9 to TRBJ2-2, with TRBD2 as a possible D gene (5 bases). The CDR3 consists of 16 residues. CDR1 and CDR2 from the germline V gene are SGDLS and YYNGEE. The germline V and J ends were trimmed by 4 bases and 4 bases, with 17 bases remaining between them. CDR3 region: CASSPTHIRGTGELFF. CDR3 DNA sequence: TGTGCCAGCAGCCCCACTCATATTCGGGGCACCGGGGAGCTGTTTTTT.

This clonotype was detected a few times. The chain combines TRBV9 with TRBJ2-1; 9 bases fit TRBD2. Trimming removed 3 bases from V and 0 bases from J; junction bases left unmatched: 4. Germline V CDR1 and CDR2: SGDLS, YYNGEE. The CDR3 is 16 amino acids. CDR3 region: CASSGRTSDSYNEQFF. For the CDR3, the DNA is TGTGCCAGCAGCGGAAGGACTAGCGACTCCTACAATGAGCAGTTCTTC. Variable domain in full (rest from reference TRBV9 and TRBJ2-1): DSGVTQTPKHLITATGQRVTLRCSPRSGDLSVYWYQQSLDQGLQFLIQYYNGEERAKGNILERFSAQQFPDLHSELNLSSLELGDSALYFCASSGRTSDSYNEQFFGPGTRLTVL.

At least ten counts were recorded for this clonotype. The CDR3 loop is CASGPPGPTNIQYF. CDR3 in DNA: TGTGCCAGCGGCCCCCCGGGGCCTACCAACATTCAGTACTTC. The genes are TRBV6-2 or TRBV6-3 and TRBJ2-4; D might be TRBD1 or TRBD2, each matching 5 bases. This CDR3 has 14 residues. V dropped 8 bases and J dropped 7 bases, with 18 bases sitting between them. Germline V lookup: CDR1 MNHEY, CDR2 SVGEGT.